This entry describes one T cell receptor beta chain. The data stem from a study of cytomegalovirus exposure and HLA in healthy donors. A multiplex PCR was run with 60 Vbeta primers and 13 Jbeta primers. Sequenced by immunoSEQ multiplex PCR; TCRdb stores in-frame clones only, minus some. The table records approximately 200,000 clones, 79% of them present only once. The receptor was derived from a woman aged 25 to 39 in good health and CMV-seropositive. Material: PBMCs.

The CDR3 protein is CASRPLLSYNEQFF. The CDR3 nucleotides read TGTGCCAGCAGGCCCTTACTCTCCTACAATGAGCAGTTCTTC. The chain combines TRBV2 with TRBJ2-1; D is ambiguous. The CDR3 loop spans 14 amino acids. The V end was cut by 6 bases, the J end by 0 bases, with 9 bases between. The V gene's germline CDR1 is SNHLY and CDR2 FYNNEI.